This TCR beta chain came from a study of blood T cell repertoires in COVID-19. V was pared by 0 bases and J by 4 bases, with 8 bases between. The CDR3 is 14 residues long. The germline CDR1 and CDR2 sequences are SGHRS and YFSETQ. Study processing details: For nucleated cells, counts were estimated from reference gene primer amplification. Repertoires were generated with immunoSEQ multiplex PCR, while TCRdb's copy carries only in-frame clones and drops some. V and J calls and clone size come straight from that table; D and trimming were deduced from the DNA. The repertoire holds a few hundred thousand clones, roughly 90% seen once, with 2% to 2.5% in the top ten.

Sequencing used peripheral blood. The source is a woman aged 55-70 years with COVID-19, enrolled during active disease. The rearrangement links TRBV5-1 to TRBJ1-3; no reliable D call. CDR3 nucleotide sequence: TGCGCCAGCAGCTTGGCGGGTGAGGGAAACACCATATATTTT. This codes for CASSLAGEGNTIYF.